The entry below gives a single T cell receptor beta chain sequence along with its context. Survey-level TCR beta sequencing used the immunoSEQ assay. Assay: immunoSEQ multiplex PCR; the TCRdb copy retains only in-frame clones and omits some. The data show 60,000 to 75,000 clones, about 93% seen once. CDR3 length: 13 amino acids. The V end lost 2 bases, the J end lost 10 bases, and 14 bases lay between the germline ends. Germline values: CDR1 LNHDA, CDR2 SQIVND (reference sequence). The origin of this receptor is a man in his forties with rheumatoid arthritis. The J gene is TRBJ1-2, the V gene TRBV19, with D possibly TRBD1 on 5 matching bases. Sequenced input: PBMCs. The CDR3 nucleotides are TGTGCCAGTAGTATACTAGCTGGGGCGAACTACACCTTC. Translated: CASSILAGANYTF.